A selection of T cell receptor beta chains follows, all from one sample in a study of cytomegalovirus exposure and HLA in healthy donors. Using immunoSEQ multiplex PCR, the repertoire was profiled, and TCRdb retains in-frame clones only, with some absent. The profile shows fewer than 200,000 clones, around nine tenths of them singletons. Material: PBMCs. These receptors were taken from a woman aged 25 to 39 in good health and CMV-seronegative. Each CDR3 is given with its conserved first and last residue. Each record gives: D gene, clone size, V gene, J gene, CDR3 protein, CDR3 DNA. D genes are given only for firm matches. Part of the rows lack a size; the others show once, few, many or a class for expanded clones.

d_call: .; clone_size: .; v_call: TRBV7-2; j_call: TRBJ2-2; cdr3_aa: CASSLVPASTGELFF; cdr3_nt: TGTGCCAGCAGCTTAGTCCCAGCGAGCACCGGGGAGCTGTTTTTT
d_call: TRBD1; clone_size: .; v_call: TRBV6-4; j_call: TRBJ2-1; cdr3_aa: CASSLGQANYNEQFF; cdr3_nt: TGTGCCAGCAGCTTGGGACAGGCGAATTACAATGAGCAGTTCTTC
d_call: .; clone_size: once; v_call: TRBV18; j_call: TRBJ1-1; cdr3_aa: CASSPSQNTEAFF; cdr3_nt: TGTGCCAGCTCACCGAGCCAGAACACTGAAGCTTTCTTT
d_call: .; clone_size: .; v_call: TRBV14; j_call: TRBJ2-7; cdr3_aa: CASSQVYGSGEQYF; cdr3_nt: TGTGCCAGCAGCCAAGTCTACGGGAGCGGTGAGCAGTACTTC
d_call: .; clone_size: .; v_call: TRBV9; j_call: TRBJ2-7; cdr3_aa: CASSVQGSEPYEQYF; cdr3_nt: TGTGCCAGCAGCGTACAGGGGTCAGAACCCTACGAGCAGTACTTC
d_call: .; clone_size: .; v_call: TRBV7-3; j_call: TRBJ1-2; cdr3_aa: CASSSQGEGYTF; cdr3_nt: TGTGCCAGCAGCTCACAGGGTGAGGGCTACACCTTC
d_call: TRBD2; clone_size: .; v_call: TRBV4-2; j_call: TRBJ2-3; cdr3_aa: CASSQVGLAGPTDTQYF; cdr3_nt: TGTGCCAGCAGCCAAGTCGGTCTAGCGGGACCCACAGATACGCAGTATTTT
d_call: .; clone_size: .; v_call: TRBV11-2; j_call: TRBJ2-3; cdr3_aa: CASSLGLHTDTQYF; cdr3_nt: TGTGCCAGCAGCTTGGGACTTCACACAGATACGCAGTATTTT
d_call: TRBD1; clone_size: few; v_call: TRBV25-1; j_call: TRBJ1-5; cdr3_aa: CATGQGVNQPQHF; cdr3_nt: TGTGCCACGGGACAGGGAGTCAATCAGCCCCAGCATTTT
d_call: .; clone_size: .; v_call: TRBV19; j_call: TRBJ1-1; cdr3_aa: CASNRQSMNTEAFF; cdr3_nt: TGTGCCAGCAATAGACAGAGCATGAACACTGAAGCTTTCTTT
d_call: TRBD1; clone_size: .; v_call: TRBV11-1; j_call: TRBJ2-5; cdr3_aa: CASSRDRGQETQYF; cdr3_nt: TGTGCCAGCAGCAGAGACAGGGGGCAAGAGACCCAGTACTTC
d_call: .; clone_size: .; v_call: TRBV15; j_call: TRBJ2-1; cdr3_aa: CATSTGASPHEQFF; cdr3_nt: TGTGCCACCAGCACAGGGGCAAGTCCCCATGAGCAGTTCTTC
d_call: .; clone_size: .; v_call: TRBV18; j_call: TRBJ2-7; cdr3_aa: CASSSTPRYQGYEQYF; cdr3_nt: TGTGCCAGCTCTTCAACACCCCGGTATCAGGGGTACGAGCAGTACTTC
d_call: TRBD1; clone_size: .; v_call: TRBV13; j_call: TRBJ1-2; cdr3_aa: CASSLEGSRTGVNYGYTF; cdr3_nt: TGTGCCAGCAGCTTAGAAGGTAGTCGGACAGGGGTTAACTATGGCTACACCTTC
d_call: TRBD2; clone_size: .; v_call: TRBV7-2; j_call: TRBJ2-1; cdr3_aa: CASSWGGYEQFF; cdr3_nt: TGTGCCAGCAGCTGGGGGGGATATGAGCAGTTCTTC
d_call: TRBD2; clone_size: .; v_call: TRBV6-5; j_call: TRBJ2-1; cdr3_aa: CASRPGGANEQFF; cdr3_nt: TGTGCCAGCAGACCCGGGGGGGCAAATGAGCAGTTCTTC
d_call: .; clone_size: .; v_call: TRBV5-4; j_call: TRBJ2-4; cdr3_aa: CASSLMGDWNIQYF; cdr3_nt: TGTGCCAGCAGCTTGATGGGTGACTGGAACATTCAGTACTTC
d_call: .; clone_size: .; v_call: TRBV5-1; j_call: TRBJ2-1; cdr3_aa: CASSHRDHEQFF; cdr3_nt: TGCGCCAGCAGCCACAGGGACCATGAGCAGTTCTTC
d_call: TRBD1; clone_size: .; v_call: TRBV9; j_call: TRBJ1-2; cdr3_aa: CASSILSTGDGGYTF; cdr3_nt: TGTGCCAGCAGCATACTATCTACAGGGGATGGTGGCTACACCTTC
d_call: .; clone_size: .; v_call: TRBV15; j_call: TRBJ2-7; cdr3_aa: CATSRDRDLRSEQYF; cdr3_nt: TGTGCCACCAGCAGAGACCGGGACTTACGCAGCGAGCAGTACTTC
d_call: TRBD1; clone_size: .; v_call: TRBV25-1; j_call: TRBJ2-7; cdr3_aa: CASRNSQGSLYF; cdr3_nt: TGTGCCAGCAGAAACTCACAGGGGTCGTTGTACTTC
d_call: .; clone_size: .; v_call: TRBV6-6; j_call: TRBJ1-5; cdr3_aa: CASSYSMGPGHF; cdr3_nt: TGTGCCAGCAGTTACTCGATGGGGCCGGGGCATTTT
d_call: .; clone_size: .; v_call: TRBV28; j_call: TRBJ2-7; cdr3_aa: CASSLVPAREQYF; cdr3_nt: TGTGCCAGCAGTTTAGTCCCCGCCCGGGAGCAGTACTTC
d_call: .; clone_size: .; v_call: TRBV7-2; j_call: TRBJ2-1; cdr3_aa: CASSPPPGRNEQFF; cdr3_nt: TGTGCCAGCAGCCCGCCTCCGGGTCGGAATGAGCAGTTCTTC
d_call: TRBD2; clone_size: .; v_call: TRBV11-2; j_call: TRBJ2-1; cdr3_aa: CASSLKRLAGLSSYNEQFF; cdr3_nt: TGTGCCAGCAGCTTAAAACGCCTAGCGGGGTTAAGCTCCTACAATGAGCAGTTCTTC
d_call: .; clone_size: .; v_call: TRBV18; j_call: TRBJ1-1; cdr3_aa: CASSPGGGRLGTEAFF; cdr3_nt: TGTGCCAGCTCACCAGGCGGGGGGCGCTTGGGCACTGAAGCTTTCTTT
d_call: .; clone_size: few; v_call: TRBV29-1; j_call: TRBJ1-1; cdr3_aa: CSATGAGGQRSTEAFF; cdr3_nt: TGCAGCGCCACCGGCGCCGGGGGTCAACGTAGCACTGAAGCTTTCTTT
d_call: TRBD2; clone_size: .; v_call: TRBV11-2; j_call: TRBJ2-1; cdr3_aa: CASTPLARRERAYNEQFF; cdr3_nt: TGTGCCAGCACCCCACTGGCGCGGCGGGAGAGGGCCTACAATGAGCAGTTCTTC
d_call: .; clone_size: .; v_call: TRBV30; j_call: TRBJ1-2; cdr3_aa: CAWSLKTIRGYTF; cdr3_nt: TGTGCCTGGAGTCTCAAGACAATCCGCGGCTACACCTTC
d_call: TRBD1; clone_size: once; v_call: TRBV15; j_call: TRBJ1-4; cdr3_aa: CATSKQGAGEKLFF; cdr3_nt: TGTGCCACCAGCAAACAGGGGGCAGGGGAAAAACTGTTTTTT
d_call: .; clone_size: .; v_call: TRBV19; j_call: TRBJ1-1; cdr3_aa: CASSMGGARGNTEAFF; cdr3_nt: TGTGCCAGTAGTATGGGGGGGGCGCGAGGGAACACTGAAGCTTTCTTT
d_call: .; clone_size: .; v_call: TRBV18; j_call: TRBJ2-5; cdr3_aa: CASSPSGVQETQYF; cdr3_nt: TGTGCCAGCTCACCTTCAGGGGTCCAAGAGACCCAGTACTTC
d_call: TRBD1; clone_size: .; v_call: TRBV12-5; j_call: TRBJ2-5; cdr3_aa: CASGHTGGPTNQETQYF; cdr3_nt: TGTGCTAGTGGACACACAGGGGGCCCTACCAACCAAGAGACCCAGTACTTC
d_call: .; clone_size: few; v_call: TRBV27; j_call: TRBJ1-1; cdr3_aa: CASWRQAMNTEAFF; cdr3_nt: TGTGCCAGCTGGCGACAGGCCATGAACACTGAAGCTTTCTTT
d_call: .; clone_size: .; v_call: TRBV2; j_call: TRBJ2-3; cdr3_aa: CASSSSTSTDTQYF; cdr3_nt: TGTGCCAGCAGTTCTAGCACTAGCACAGATACGCAGTATTTT
d_call: .; clone_size: .; v_call: TRBV19; j_call: TRBJ2-5; cdr3_aa: CASSISAATGQETQYF; cdr3_nt: TGTGCCAGTAGTATTTCGGCGGCAACCGGGCAAGAGACCCAGTACTTC
d_call: .; clone_size: once; v_call: TRBV7-6; j_call: TRBJ1-6; cdr3_aa: CASSFLDSNSPLHF; cdr3_nt: TGTGCCAGCAGCTTCTTGGACAGTAATTCACCCCTCCACTTT
d_call: TRBD1; clone_size: .; v_call: TRBV28; j_call: TRBJ1-5; cdr3_aa: CASSPSGTGTSYSNQPQHF; cdr3_nt: TGTGCCAGCAGCCCCTCCGGGACAGGGACCTCCTATAGCAATCAGCCCCAGCATTTT
d_call: .; clone_size: .; v_call: TRBV29-1; j_call: TRBJ1-2; cdr3_aa: CSVEVAGRVGGYTF; cdr3_nt: TGCAGCGTTGAAGTGGCGGGACGGGTTGGTGGCTACACCTTC
d_call: .; clone_size: .; v_call: TRBV4-1; j_call: TRBJ1-2; cdr3_aa: CASGQSNFIGTTYGYTF; cdr3_nt: TGCGCCAGCGGCCAATCAAATTTTATTGGGACAACCTATGGCTACACCTTC
d_call: TRBD2; clone_size: .; v_call: TRBV27; j_call: TRBJ2-5; cdr3_aa: CASSLSGRAEETQYF; cdr3_nt: TGTGCCAGCAGTTTGAGCGGGAGGGCCGAAGAGACCCAGTACTTC
d_call: .; clone_size: once; v_call: TRBV27; j_call: TRBJ2-3; cdr3_aa: CASSFTAGATDTQYF; cdr3_nt: TGTGCCAGCAGTTTTACGGCAGGGGCCACAGATACGCAGTATTTT